The 23 T cell receptor beta chains given below trace back to one sample, sequenced in a study of regulatory and conventional T cells in RAG deficiency. Blood CD4+ CD25-low CD127-high conventional T cells supplied the genomic DNA template. Method: immunoSEQ multiplex PCR; TCRdb's copy keeps in-frame clones and lacks some. The sample holds fewer than 40,000 clones; about 70% are singletons and the top ten take 3.4%. These same records also appear under a second study, on regulatory T cells. That work contributes: The PCR used 52 TRBV and 13 TRBJ primers.

Sequenced input: CD4+ effector T cells sorted from blood. The receptors originated from a human donor in good health.

J is TRBJ1-2 and V is TRBV6-4, with 12 bases lining up with TRBD1. Germline-derived CDR1 and CDR2 are MRHNA and SNTAGT. This CDR3 has 17 amino acids. V trimming: 3 bases; J trimming: 7 bases; junction bases outside the gene matches: 12. The CDR3 sequence is CASSEAGTGGLISGYTF. In nucleotides, the CDR3 is TGTGCCAGCAGTGAGGCCGGGACAGGGGGCTTAATCAGTGGCTACACCTTC.

V gene TRBV7-9 combines with J gene TRBJ1-4; a possible D gene is TRBD1 (5 bases). The ends were cut back, 1 base at V and 5 bases at J, with 20 bases in the middle. Germline V gene data show CDR1 as SEHNR and CDR2 as FQNEAQ (reference sequence). This CDR3 is 18 amino acids long. For the CDR3, the DNA is TGTGCCAGCAGCTTAGGGACGGGACGCCATAAACCGAATGAAAAACTGTTTTTT. Encoded protein: CASSLGTGRHKPNEKLFF.

V is TRBV5-1 and J is TRBJ2-3; unclear D gene. Trimming pared 0 bases from V and 2 bases from J, leaving 7 bases between. CDR1 is SGHRS, CDR2 YFSETQ, per germline. CDR3 length: 14 amino acids. Written as DNA, the CDR3 is TGCGCCAGCAGCTTGGCAGAGAACACAGATACGCAGTATTTT. Translating it yields CASSLAENTDTQYF.

The rearrangement uses TRBV5-6 and TRBJ2-7; 8 bases line up with TRBD1. Germline V CDR1 and CDR2: SGHDT, YYEEEE. The V segment lost 2 bases and the J segment 4 bases; nucleotides outside the gene matches: 5. CDR3 length: 14 amino acids. CDR3 loop: CASSLGQGWYEQYF. The CDR3 DNA is TGTGCCAGCAGCTTAGGACAGGGTTGGTACGAGCAGTACTTC. The entire variable domain, with the rest obtained from reference TRBV5-6 and TRBJ2-7, is as follows: DAGVTQSPTHLIKTRGQQVTLRCSPKSGHDTVSWYQQALGQGPQFIFQYYEEEERQRGNFPDRFSGHQFPNYSSELNVNALLLGDSALYLCASSLGQGWYEQYFGPGTRLTVT.

There are a few counts of this clone. The chain links TRBV18 to TRBJ1-6; 7 bases are a match to TRBD1. The junction had 7 bases not matched to a gene; V was cut back by 4 bases and J by 10 bases. The length of the CDR3 is 14 residues. Germline V gene sequence: CDR1 KGHSH, CDR2 LQKENI. The chain's CDR3 is CASSQGAGGSPLHF. In DNA form, the CDR3 reads TGTGCCAGCTCACAGGGGGCCGGGGGATCACCCCTCCACTTT.

The J gene is TRBJ2-3, the V gene TRBV6-1; weak D call: TRBD2 (6 bases). Trimming took off 5 bases at V and 6 bases at J, with 15 bases between the two ends. Germline V gives CDR1 MNHNS, CDR2 SASEGT. The CDR3 runs to 14 residues. CDR3 DNA: TGTGCCAGCAGTCAAAGGGACTTAGTGGATACGCAGTATTTT. This translates into CASSQRDLVDTQYF.

This rearrangement joins TRBV30 to TRBJ2-7; weak D call: TRBD1 (6 bases). The CDR3 totals 14 residues. Germline V CDR1 and CDR2: GTSNPN, SVGIG (reference sequence). Trimming left V 5 bases short and J 2 bases short, with 16 bases between. CDR3 sequence (DNA): TGTGCCTGGGGATACACAAACAGGGCCTACGAGCAGTACTTC. Encoded protein: CAWGYTNRAYEQYF.

The chain has TRBV11-2 and TRBJ1-1, with D maybe TRBD1 (5 bases). The CDR3 loop spans 14 amino acids. Germline-derived CDR1 and CDR2 are SGHAT and FQNNGV. V was clipped by 4 bases and J by 0 bases, with 9 bases between them. This CDR3 is CASSSQGLNTEAFF. The DNA of the CDR3 is TGTGCCAGCAGCTCGCAGGGCCTGAACACTGAAGCTTTCTTT.

J is TRBJ2-6 and V is TRBV30; 7 bases align to TRBD1. The CDR3 consists of 16 residues. The V gene's germline CDR1 is GTSNPN and CDR2 SVGIG (reference sequence). The V and J ends lost 6 bases and 0 bases, in that order; junction bases with no gene match: 8. CDR3 bases: TGTGCCTGCTTAACAGGGGCTCACTCTGGGGCCAACGTCCTGACTTTC. This gives the protein CACLTGAHSGANVLTF.

V and J are TRBV9 and TRBJ1-6; D might be TRBD1 (5 bases). Germline V lookup: CDR1 SGDLS, CDR2 YYNGEE. Trimming removed 0 bases at V and 0 bases at J, with 7 bases between. The CDR3 has 16 amino acids. CDR3 residues: CASSVEGLSYNSPLHF. The CDR3 bases are TGTGCCAGCAGCGTAGAGGGGCTCTCCTATAATTCACCCCTCCACTTT.

CDR3 loop: CASSFLGGGIYGYTF. DNA of the CDR3: TGTGCCAGCAGCTTTTTGGGAGGCGGGATATATGGCTACACCTTC. The rearrangement links TRBV5-4 to TRBJ1-2; D ambiguous. V lost 2 bases to trimming and J lost 5 bases, with 16 bases between them. Germline CDR1 reads SGHNT; CDR2 reads YYREEE (reference sequence). The CDR3 has 15 amino acids.

The CDR3 sequence is CAWSLGGGRTDTQYF. The DNA for the CDR3 is TGTGCCTGGAGTTTGGGCGGGGGGCGCACAGATACGCAGTATTTT. The chain employs TRBV30 and TRBJ2-3; 8 nucleotides agree with TRBD2. Unmatched junction bases numbered 5, after V lost 2 bases and J lost 1 base. CDR3 size: 15 residues. Germline assignment: CDR1 GTSNPN and CDR2 SVGIG (reference sequence).

This chain connects TRBV5-4 to TRBJ1-4; D is unclear. This CDR3 spans 15 amino acids. The germline V gene encodes CDR1 SGHNT and CDR2 YYREEE (reference sequence). V lost 0 bases and J lost 3, with 9 bases in between. The CDR3 nucleotides are TGTGCCAGCAGCTTGGGACTTACGTCTAATGAAAAACTGTTTTTT. It yields the protein CASSLGLTSNEKLFF.

V gene TRBV4-1 combines with J gene TRBJ2-1; perhaps D is TRBD1 or TRBD2 (5 bases each). The CDR3 consists of 18 residues. Germline lookup yields CDR1 MGHRA and CDR2 YSYEKL. V was trimmed by 3 bases and J by 9 bases, leaving 27 bases between them. Here the CDR3 DNA reads TGCGCCAGCAGCCACCCAAGGGAAACCGGGGCCAAACGGAGTGAGCAGTTCTTC. It specifies CASSHPRETGAKRSEQFF.

The V and J genes are TRBV5-1 and TRBJ2-7; 7 bases are shared with TRBD1. Germline lookup yields CDR1 SGHRS and CDR2 YFSETQ. The CDR3 spans 14 residues. J lost 1 base, V lost 4 bases, and 5 bases had no gene match. The CDR3 coding sequence is TGCGCCAGCAGCAGGGGGCTGGGGTCCTACGAGCAGTACTTC. It codes for CASSRGLGSYEQYF.

This clone was found a few times. The rearrangement uses TRBV5-6 and TRBJ1-4, with D possibly TRBD1 on 6 matching bases. CDR1 and CDR2 (germline): SGHDT, YYEEEE. V lost 1 base, J lost 6 bases, and 13 bases lay in between. This CDR3 comprises 15 residues. CDR3 sequence reads: CASSLPQQGYEKLFF. For the CDR3, the DNA is TGTGCCAGCAGCTTGCCCCAACAGGGTTATGAAAAACTGTTTTTT.

This chain connects TRBV19 to TRBJ1-5, with D tentatively TRBD1 (6 bases). Germline V CDR1 and CDR2: LNHDA, SQIVND (reference sequence). Trimming took 2 bases from V and 10 from J, leaving 21 bases between them. The CDR3 is 16 amino acids. The DNA of the CDR3 is TGTGCCAGTAGTATATGGCCCGCAGGGGCCAGCCACCCCCAGCATTTT. It encodes CASSIWPAGASHPQHF. Full variable domain (missing parts from reference TRBV19 and TRBJ1-5): DGGITQSPKYLFRKEGQNVTLSCEQNLNHDAMYWYRQDPGQGLRLIYYSQIVNDFQKGDIAEGYSVSREKKESFPLTVTSAQKNPTAFYLCASSIWPAGASHPQHFGDGTRLSIL.

The rearrangement links TRBV19 to TRBJ1-4; D ambiguous. V lost 11 bases and J lost 0, with 16 bases in between. This CDR3 region has 15 residues. CDR1 and CDR2 (germline): LNHDA, SQIVND (reference sequence). The CDR3 is CAARRFGATNEKLFF. The CDR3 DNA reads TGTGCCGCAAGAAGATTCGGTGCAACTAATGAAAAACTGTTTTTT.

V usage is TRBV19 and J usage is TRBJ1-2; D ambiguous. V gave up 11 bases and J gave up 11 bases, with 18 bases separating them. The germline V gene has CDR1 LNHDA and CDR2 SQIVND (reference sequence). This CDR3 spans 11 amino acids. This chain's CDR3 is CAPLGPMRYTF. The CDR3 DNA reads as TGTGCCCCCCTCGGTCCTATGAGGTACACCTTC.

The CDR3, as DNA: TGCGCCAGCAGCCCGGGACAGGGGCGTTATAATGAAAAACTGTTTTTT. Translating it yields CASSPGQGRYNEKLFF. V usage is TRBV5-1 and J usage is TRBJ1-4; TRBD1 aligns across 10 bases. The CDR3 has 16 residues. Germline V lookup: CDR1 SGHRS, CDR2 YFSETQ. With V trimmed by 4 bases and J by 4 bases, 7 bases remained unmatched. The full variable domain, in which reference TRBV5-1 and TRBJ1-4 provide the parts outside the CDR3, is KAGVTQTPRYLIKTRGQQVTLSCSPISGHRSVSWYQQTPGQGLQFLFEYFSETQRNKGNFPGRFSGRQFSNSRSEMNVSTLELGDSALYLCASSPGQGRYNEKLFFGSGTQLSVL.

J is TRBJ1-1 and V is TRBV6-1; 7 bases line up with TRBD1. Per germline, CDR1 MNHNS and CDR2 SASEGT. This CDR3 region has 15 residues. The junction had 11 bases not matched to a gene; V was cut back by 5 bases and J by 5 bases. The CDR3 DNA reads as TGTGCCAGCAGTAATAACAGGGGTATCCGAACTGAAGCTTTCTTT. It translates to CASSNNRGIRTEAFF.

The J gene is TRBJ2-5, the V gene TRBV2; 9 nucleotides match TRBD1. The CDR3 has 12 residues. V was clipped by 6 bases and J by 4 bases; unmatched bases: 0. Germline CDR1 SNHLY, CDR2 FYNNEI. CDR3 nucleotide sequence: TGTGCCAGCAGGGACAGGGGAGAGACCCAGTACTTC. Translating gives CASRDRGETQYF.

This clone was seen a few times. The chain is built from TRBV7-3 and TRBJ1-3; D remains ambiguous. Germline V gives CDR1 SGHTA, CDR2 FQGTGA. The CDR3 consists of 16 residues. V gave up 2 bases and J gave up 3 bases, with 14 bases separating them. The CDR3 DNA sequence: TGTGCCAGCAGCTTATACGGCACGACCGGTGGAAACACCATATATTTT. Translation: CASSLYGTTGGNTIYF.